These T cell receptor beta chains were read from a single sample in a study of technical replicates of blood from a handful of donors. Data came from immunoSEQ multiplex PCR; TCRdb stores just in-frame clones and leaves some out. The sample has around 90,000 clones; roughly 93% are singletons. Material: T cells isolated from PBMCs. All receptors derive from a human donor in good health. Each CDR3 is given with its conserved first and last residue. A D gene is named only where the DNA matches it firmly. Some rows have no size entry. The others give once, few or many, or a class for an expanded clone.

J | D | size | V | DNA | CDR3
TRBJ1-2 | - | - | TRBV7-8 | TGTGCCAGCAGCTTAGTTATCGAGGCAGGGGTATTTGGCTACACCTTC | CASSLVIEAGVFGYTF
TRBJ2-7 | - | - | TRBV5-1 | TGCGCCAGCAGCTTGGGAGGACAGTTTCCTCACGGCGAGCAGTACTTC | CASSLGGQFPHGEQYF
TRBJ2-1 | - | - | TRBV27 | TGTGCCAGCAGTTTTGGAGGGATTAATGAGCAGTTCTTC | CASSFGGINEQFF
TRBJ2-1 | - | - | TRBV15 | TGTGCCACCAGCATCTATAACGGCCAGCGGAGGGAGAATGAGCAGTTCTTC | CATSIYNGQRRENEQFF
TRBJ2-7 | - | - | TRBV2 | TGTGCCAGCAGTGTCAGACTAGGGTACGAGCAGTACTTC | CASSVRLGYEQYF
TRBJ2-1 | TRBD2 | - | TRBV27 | TGTGCCAGCAGTTTAAGGACTAGCGGGAGTTTCAATGAGCAGTTCTTC | CASSLRTSGSFNEQFF
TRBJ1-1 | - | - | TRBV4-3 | TGCGCCAGCAGCCAAACCTCCTTCGGGGGGAACACTGAAGCTTTCTTT | CASSQTSFGGNTEAFF
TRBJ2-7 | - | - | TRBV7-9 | TGTGCCAGCAGCTTCGGGATTTCGTACGAGCAGTACTTC | CASSFGISYEQYF
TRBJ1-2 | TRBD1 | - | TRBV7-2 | TGTGCCAGCAGCTTAGGACAGGGGAGGTATGGCTACACCTTC | CASSLGQGRYGYTF
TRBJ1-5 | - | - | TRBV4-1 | TGCGCCAGCAGCCAAGAGGAACAGGGCTATAGCAATCAGCCCCAGCATTTT | CASSQEEQGYSNQPQHF
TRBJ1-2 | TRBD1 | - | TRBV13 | TGTGCCAGCAGCTTCGTTGGGACAGGGCCAAACTATGGCTACACCTTC | CASSFVGTGPNYGYTF
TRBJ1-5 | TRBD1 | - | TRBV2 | TGTGCCAGCAGTGAACTGCCGGGACAGGGCGGTCAGCCCCAGCATTTT | CASSELPGQGGQPQHF
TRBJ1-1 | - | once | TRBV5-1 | TGCGCCAGCAGCTTGCCGGGACATAACACTGAAGCTTTCTTT | CASSLPGHNTEAFF
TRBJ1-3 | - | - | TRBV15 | TGTGCCACCAGCAGATGGGCAGCTGGAAACACCATATATTTT | CATSRWAAGNTIYF
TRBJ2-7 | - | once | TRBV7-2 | TGTGCCAGCGGCCAACAGGTAACCTACGAGCAGTACTTC | CASGQQVTYEQYF
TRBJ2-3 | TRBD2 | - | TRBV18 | TGTGCCAGCTCACCGGGCTTAGCGGGAGGGAGCACAGATACGCAGTATTTT | CASSPGLAGGSTDTQYF
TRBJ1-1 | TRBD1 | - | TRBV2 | TGTGCCAGCAGTGAACTCCGGACAGGGGGCCTCACTGAAGCTTTCTTT | CASSELRTGGLTEAFF
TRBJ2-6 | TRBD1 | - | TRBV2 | TGTGCCAGCAGTTCCTTAGACAGGGGGCTGTCTGGGGCCAACGTCCTGACTTTC | CASSSLDRGLSGANVLTF
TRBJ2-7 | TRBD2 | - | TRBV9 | TGTGCCAGCAGCCCACTAGCGGGGATCTCCTACGAGCAGTACTTC | CASSPLAGISYEQYF
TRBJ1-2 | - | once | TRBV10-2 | TGCGCCAGCAGTGACAGTTACTATGGCTACACCTTC | CASSDSYYGYTF
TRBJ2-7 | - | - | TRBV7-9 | TGTGCCAGCAGCCCCTCTAGCTCCAGCAAGCAGTACTTC | CASSPSSSSKQYF
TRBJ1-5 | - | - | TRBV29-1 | TGCAGCGTTTCAACAGAGTATCAGCCCCAGCATTTT | CSVSTEYQPQHF
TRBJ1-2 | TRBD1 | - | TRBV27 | TGTGCCAGCAGGCAGACAGGGCGCGGCTACACCTTC | CASRQTGRGYTF
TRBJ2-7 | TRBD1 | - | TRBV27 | TGTGCCAGCAGTATAGACAGGGCGGTTGGCGAGCAGTACTTC | CASSIDRAVGEQYF
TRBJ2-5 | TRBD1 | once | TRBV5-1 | TGCGCCAGCAGCTCGCGACAGGGACCCCAAGAGACCCAGTACTTC | CASSSRQGPQETQYF
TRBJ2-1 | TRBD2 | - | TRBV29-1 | TGCAGCGGCCTGGTAGCGGGAGCCGGTGAGCAGTTCTTC | CSGLVAGAGEQFF
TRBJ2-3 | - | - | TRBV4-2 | TGTGCCAGCAGCCAAGATCTGCGGGTCACAGATACGCAGTATTTT | CASSQDLRVTDTQYF
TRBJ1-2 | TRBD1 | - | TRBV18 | TGTGCCAGCTCTACCAAAGGACAGGGGGCGGATGGCTACACCTTC | CASSTKGQGADGYTF
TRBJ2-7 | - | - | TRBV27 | TGTGCCAGCAGTGTACAGGGTGAACGCTCCTACGAGCAGTACTTC | CASSVQGERSYEQYF
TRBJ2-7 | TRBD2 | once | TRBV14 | TGTGCCAGCAGCCAGGGTGCAGCGGGAGTCTACGAGCAGTACTTC | CASSQGAAGVYEQYF
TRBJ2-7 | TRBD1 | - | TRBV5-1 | TGCGCCAGCAGCCTAGGGACAGGGGCCTACGAGCAGTACTTC | CASSLGTGAYEQYF
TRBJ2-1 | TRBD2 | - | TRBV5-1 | TGCGCCAGCAGCTTGGGGCTAGCGGGAGGCGGTGAGCAGTTCTTC | CASSLGLAGGGEQFF
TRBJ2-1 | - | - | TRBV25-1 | TGTGCCAGCAGTGCTCCGAATGAGCAGTTCTTC | CASSAPNEQFF
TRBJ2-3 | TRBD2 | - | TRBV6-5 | TGTGCCAGCACGTCAGGCGGGAGATCTGCAGATACGCAGTATTTT | CASTSGGRSADTQYF
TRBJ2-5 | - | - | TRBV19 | TGTGCCAGTAGTATCCAGGGGACCCAGTACTTC | CASSIQGTQYF
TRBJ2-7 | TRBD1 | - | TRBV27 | TGTGCCAGCAGTTTACAAGCCGGGACAGGGGTGGGGGAGCAGTACTTC | CASSLQAGTGVGEQYF
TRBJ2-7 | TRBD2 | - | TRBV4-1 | TGCGCCAGCAGCCAGGGACTAGCGGGGAACTACGAGCAGTACTTC | CASSQGLAGNYEQYF
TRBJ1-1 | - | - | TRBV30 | TGTGCCTGGACACCAGGTCCAGGGGCTGAAGCTTTCTTT | CAWTPGPGAEAFF
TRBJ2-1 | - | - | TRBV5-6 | TGTGCCAGCAGCTTGGGTGGGTGGGGCCTTGCCAATGAGCAGTTCTTC | CASSLGGWGLANEQFF
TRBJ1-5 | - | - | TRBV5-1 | TGCGCCAGCAGCCCAACAGGAGAAGGTGTCATCCCCCAGCATTTT | CASSPTGEGVIPQHF
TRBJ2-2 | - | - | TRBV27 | TGTGCCAGCAGTCGTTCGAGGGCCGGGGAGCTGTTTTTT | CASSRSRAGELFF
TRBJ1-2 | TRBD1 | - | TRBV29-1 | TGCAGCGTTGTTCTTCCGGGACAGGACTTTTATGGCTACACCTTC | CSVVLPGQDFYGYTF
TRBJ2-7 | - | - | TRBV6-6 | TGTGCCAGCAGACCCGACAGGGAGGTAACCGAGCAGTACTTC | CASRPDREVTEQYF
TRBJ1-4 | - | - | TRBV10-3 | TGTGCCACCCTTCGAACTAATGAAAAACTGTTTTTT | CATLRTNEKLFF
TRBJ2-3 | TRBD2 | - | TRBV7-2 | TGTGCCAGCAGCTCATTGGGAAGGACTAGCGGAATTACAGATACGCAGTATTTT | CASSSLGRTSGITDTQYF
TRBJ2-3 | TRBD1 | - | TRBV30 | TGTGCCTGGTCACCAGGGGGAGCTGGGTATACGCAGTATTTT | CAWSPGGAGYTQYF
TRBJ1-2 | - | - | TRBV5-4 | TGTGCCAGCAGCCAGGCTGACTATGGCTACACCTTC | CASSQADYGYTF
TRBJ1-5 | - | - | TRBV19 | TGTGCCAGTAGTATCTCTGGCTCTCAGCCCCAGCATTTT | CASSISGSQPQHF
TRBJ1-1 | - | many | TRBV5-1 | TGCGCCAGCCTGGAGGGTCTGGGGCTTGACACTGAAGCTTTCTTT | CASLEGLGLDTEAFF
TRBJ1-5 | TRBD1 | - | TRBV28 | TGTGCCAGCAGAGACGACAGGGGAGGCAATCAGCCCCAGCATTTT | CASRDDRGGNQPQHF
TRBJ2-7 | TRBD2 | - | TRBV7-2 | TGTGCCAGCAGCCTATATAAGGGACTAGCCCATTACGAGCAGTACTTC | CASSLYKGLAHYEQYF
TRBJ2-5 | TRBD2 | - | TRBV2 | TGTGCCAGCAGTGGGACTAGCGGGAGTTTGGAGACCCAGTACTTC | CASSGTSGSLETQYF
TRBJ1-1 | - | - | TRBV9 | TGTGCCAGCAGACAGGGCTTGGGCACTGAAGCTTTCTTT | CASRQGLGTEAFF
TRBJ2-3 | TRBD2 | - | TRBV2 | TGTGCCAGCAGTGTGGGGGAGGGCCTGGGCACAGATACGCAGTATTTT | CASSVGEGLGTDTQYF
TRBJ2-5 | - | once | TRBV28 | TGTGCCAGCAGCCCACCCGCTGGTAGTGCCCGCGAGACCCAGTACTTC | CASSPPAGSARETQYF
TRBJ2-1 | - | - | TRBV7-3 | TGTGCCAGCAGCTTAGCGGGCAGATACAATGAGCAGTTCTTC | CASSLAGRYNEQFF
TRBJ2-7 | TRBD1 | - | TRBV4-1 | TGCGCCAGCAGCCAGGGACAGGGCGTCTACGAGCAGTACTTC | CASSQGQGVYEQYF